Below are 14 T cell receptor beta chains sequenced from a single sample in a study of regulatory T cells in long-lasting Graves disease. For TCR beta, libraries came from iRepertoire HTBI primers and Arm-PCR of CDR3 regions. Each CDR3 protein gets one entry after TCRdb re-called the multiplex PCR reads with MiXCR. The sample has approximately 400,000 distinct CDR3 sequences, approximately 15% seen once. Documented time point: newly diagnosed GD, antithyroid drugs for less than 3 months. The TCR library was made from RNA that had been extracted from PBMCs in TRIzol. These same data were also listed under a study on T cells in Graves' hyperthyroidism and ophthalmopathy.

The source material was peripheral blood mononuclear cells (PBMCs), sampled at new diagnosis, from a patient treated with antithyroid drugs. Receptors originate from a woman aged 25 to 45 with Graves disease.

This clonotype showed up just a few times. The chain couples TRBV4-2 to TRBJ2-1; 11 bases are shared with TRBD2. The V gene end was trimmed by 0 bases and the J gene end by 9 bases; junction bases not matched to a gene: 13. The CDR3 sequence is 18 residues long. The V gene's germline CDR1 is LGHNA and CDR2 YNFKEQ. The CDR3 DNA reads TGTGCCAGCAGCCAAGAAAGTCTAGCGGGAGGACCTTACGGTGAGCAGTTCTTC. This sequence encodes CASSQESLAGGPYGEQFF.

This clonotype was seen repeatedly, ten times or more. CDR3 sequence (DNA): TGTGCCAGCAGCTTAGTAGCCCGCCGGACTCAAAACAATGAGCAGTTCTTC. Protein: CASSLVARRTQNNEQFF. The gene calls are TRBV13 and TRBJ2-1; weak D call: TRBD2 (5 bases). The length of the CDR3 is 17 residues. Trimming removed 1 base from V and 5 bases from J, with 18 bases in between. Germline V gene data show CDR1 as PRHDT and CDR2 as FYEKMQ (reference sequence).

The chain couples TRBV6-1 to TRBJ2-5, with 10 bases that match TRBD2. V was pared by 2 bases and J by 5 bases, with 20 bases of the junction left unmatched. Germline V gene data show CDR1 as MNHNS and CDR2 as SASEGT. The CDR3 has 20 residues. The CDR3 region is CASSERGSSVASGSRETQYF. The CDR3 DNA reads TGTGCCAGCAGTGAAAGGGGCAGTTCGGTGGCTAGCGGGAGTCGGGAGACCCAGTACTTC.

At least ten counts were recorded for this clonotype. For the CDR3, the DNA is TGTGCCACCAGTGATGACACAGGGGGTTATGGCTACACCTTC. Its translation: CATSDDTGGYGYTF. This rearrangement joins TRBV24-1 to TRBJ1-2, with 8 bases fitting TRBD1. Germline-derived CDR1 and CDR2 are KGHDR and SFDVKD. After removal of 3 bases from V and 5 bases from J, the junction contained 4 bases not matched to a gene. The CDR3 loop spans 14 amino acids.

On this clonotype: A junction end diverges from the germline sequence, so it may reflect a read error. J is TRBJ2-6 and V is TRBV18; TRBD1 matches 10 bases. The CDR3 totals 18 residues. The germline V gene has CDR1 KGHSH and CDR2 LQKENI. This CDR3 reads CASPRTRDRGSGANVLTF. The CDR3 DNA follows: TGTGCCAGCCCCCGGACCCGGGACAGGGGATCTGGGGCCAACGTCCTGACCTTC.

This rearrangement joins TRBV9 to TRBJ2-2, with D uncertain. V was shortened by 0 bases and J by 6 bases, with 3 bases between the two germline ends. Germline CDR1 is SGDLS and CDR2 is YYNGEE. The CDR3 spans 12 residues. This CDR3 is CASSVDAGELFF. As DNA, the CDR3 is TGTGCCAGCAGCGTAGACGCCGGGGAGCTGTTTTTT.

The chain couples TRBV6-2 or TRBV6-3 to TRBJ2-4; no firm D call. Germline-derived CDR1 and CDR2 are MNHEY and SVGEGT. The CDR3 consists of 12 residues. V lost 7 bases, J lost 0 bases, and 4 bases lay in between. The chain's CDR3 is CASTVAKNIQYF. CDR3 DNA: TGTGCCAGCACGGTAGCCAAAAACATTCAGTACTTC.

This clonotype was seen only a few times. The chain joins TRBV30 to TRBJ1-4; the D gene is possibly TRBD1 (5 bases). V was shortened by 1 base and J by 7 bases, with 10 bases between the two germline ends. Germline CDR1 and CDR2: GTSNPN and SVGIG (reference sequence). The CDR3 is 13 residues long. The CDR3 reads CAWSGGAREKLFF. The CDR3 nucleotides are TGTGCCTGGAGTGGTGGGGCGCGTGAAAAACTGTTTTTT.

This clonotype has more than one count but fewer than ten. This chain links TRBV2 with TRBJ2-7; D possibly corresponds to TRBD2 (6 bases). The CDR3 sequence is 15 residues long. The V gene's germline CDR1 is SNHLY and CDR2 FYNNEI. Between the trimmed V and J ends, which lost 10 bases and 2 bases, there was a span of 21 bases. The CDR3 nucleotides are TGTGCCACCTCCCCCGGGGCTAGCGAGACCTACGAGCAGTACTTC. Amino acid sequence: CATSPGASETYEQYF.

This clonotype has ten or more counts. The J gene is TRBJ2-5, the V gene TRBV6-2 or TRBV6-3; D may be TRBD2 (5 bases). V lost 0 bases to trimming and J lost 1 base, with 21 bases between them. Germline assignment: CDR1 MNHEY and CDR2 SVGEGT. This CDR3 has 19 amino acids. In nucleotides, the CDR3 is TGTGCCAGCAGTTACTCCGGCGGCGAGGGATTTACTCCCCAAGAGACCCAGTACTTC. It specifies CASSYSGGEGFTPQETQYF.

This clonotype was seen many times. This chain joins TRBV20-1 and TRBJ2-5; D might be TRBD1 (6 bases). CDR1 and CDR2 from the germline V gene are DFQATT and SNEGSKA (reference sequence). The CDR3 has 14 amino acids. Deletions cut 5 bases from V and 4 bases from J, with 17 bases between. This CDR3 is CSAYTAGAGETQYF. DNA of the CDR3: TGCAGTGCTTATACGGCAGGGGCGGGAGAGACCCAGTACTTC.

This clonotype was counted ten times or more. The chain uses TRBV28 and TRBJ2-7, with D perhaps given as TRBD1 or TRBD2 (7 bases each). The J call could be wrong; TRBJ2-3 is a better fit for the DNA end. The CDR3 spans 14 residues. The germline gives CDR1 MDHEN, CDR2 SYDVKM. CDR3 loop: CASSGRGRGDTQYF. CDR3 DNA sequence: TGTGCCAGCAGTGGGAGGGGGCGCGGAGATACGCAGTATTTT.

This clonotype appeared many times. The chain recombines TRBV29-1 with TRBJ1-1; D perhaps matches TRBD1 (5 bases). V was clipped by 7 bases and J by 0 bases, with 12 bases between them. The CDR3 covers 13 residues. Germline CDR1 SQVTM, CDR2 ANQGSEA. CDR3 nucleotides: TGCAGCGCCGGTCGGGGGGTGAACACTGAAGCTTTCTTT. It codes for CSAGRGVNTEAFF.

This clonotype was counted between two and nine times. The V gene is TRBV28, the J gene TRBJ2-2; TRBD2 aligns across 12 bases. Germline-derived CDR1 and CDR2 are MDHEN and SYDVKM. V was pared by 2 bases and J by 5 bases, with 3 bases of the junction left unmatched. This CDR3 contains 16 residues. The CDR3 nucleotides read TGTGCCAGCAGTTTACCTAGCGGGAGGGATACCGGGGAGCTGTTTTTT. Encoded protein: CASSLPSGRDTGELFF.